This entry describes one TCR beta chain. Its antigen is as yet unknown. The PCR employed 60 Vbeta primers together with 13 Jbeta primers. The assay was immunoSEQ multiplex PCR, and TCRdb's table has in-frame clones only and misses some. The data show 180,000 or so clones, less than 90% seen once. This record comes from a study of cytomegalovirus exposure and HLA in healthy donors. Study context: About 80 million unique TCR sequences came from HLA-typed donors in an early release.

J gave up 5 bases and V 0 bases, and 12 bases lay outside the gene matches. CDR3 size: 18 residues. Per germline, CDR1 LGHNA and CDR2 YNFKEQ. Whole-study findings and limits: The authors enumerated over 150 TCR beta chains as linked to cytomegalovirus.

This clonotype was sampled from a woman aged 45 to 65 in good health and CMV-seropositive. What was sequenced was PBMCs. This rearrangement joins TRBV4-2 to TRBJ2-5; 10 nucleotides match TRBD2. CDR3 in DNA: TGTGCCAGCAGCCAAGATTTGCCTAGCGGGAGTCGGGGGGAGACCCAGTACTTC. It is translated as CASSQDLPSGSRGETQYF.